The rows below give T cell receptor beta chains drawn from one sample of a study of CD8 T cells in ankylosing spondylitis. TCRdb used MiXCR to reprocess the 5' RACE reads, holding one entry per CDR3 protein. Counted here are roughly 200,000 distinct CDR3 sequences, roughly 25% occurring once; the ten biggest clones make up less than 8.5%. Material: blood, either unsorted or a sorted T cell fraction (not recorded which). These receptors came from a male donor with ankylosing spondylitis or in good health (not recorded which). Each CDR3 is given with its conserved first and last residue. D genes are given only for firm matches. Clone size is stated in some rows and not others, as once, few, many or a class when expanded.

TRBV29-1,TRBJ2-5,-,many,TGCAGCGTGGCGTCGGGGGACCAAGAGACCCAGTACTTC,CSVASGDQETQYF
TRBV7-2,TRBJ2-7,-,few,TGTGCCAGCAGCTTCGACGCTAGGACCTACGAGCAGTACTTC,CASSFDARTYEQYF
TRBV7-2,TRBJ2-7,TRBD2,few,TGTGCCAGCAGCCTCCCCGGGACTAGGTCCTACGAGCAGTACTTC,CASSLPGTRSYEQYF
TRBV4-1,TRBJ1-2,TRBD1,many,TGCGCCAGCAGCCGGGGACAGGGGACCTATGGCTACACCTTC,CASSRGQGTYGYTF
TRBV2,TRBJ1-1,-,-,TGTGCCGGAGCGGCGAACACTGAAGCTTTCTTT,CAGAANTEAFF
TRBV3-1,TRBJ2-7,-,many,TGTGCCAGCAGCCAAGACGGGGGGCGCGAGCAGTACTTC,CASSQDGGREQYF
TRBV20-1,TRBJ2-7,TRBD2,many,TGCAGTGCTAGCAGACTAGCCTCCTACGAGCAGTACTTC,CSASRLASYEQYF
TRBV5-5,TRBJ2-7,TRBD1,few,TGTGCCAGCAGCCTCCGGGTTGGACAGGGGCTCTCCTACGAGCAGTACTTC,CASSLRVGQGLSYEQYF
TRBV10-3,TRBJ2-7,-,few,TGTGCCATCAGTGAGAGTGGGCATACCGGGAGTGGATACGAGCAGTACTTC,CAISESGHTGSGYEQYF
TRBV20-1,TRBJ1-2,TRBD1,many,TGCAGTGCTACCGGGACAGAAGGCTACACCTTC,CSATGTEGYTF
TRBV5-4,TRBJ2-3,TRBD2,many,TGTGCCAGCAGCCGATTGGGACTAGCGGAAGATACGCAGTATTTT,CASSRLGLAEDTQYF
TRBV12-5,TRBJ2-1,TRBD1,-,TGTGCTAGTGGTTTGGTACCCTTAGGGGACAGGGGTTCCAATGAGCAGTTCTTC,CASGLVPLGDRGSNEQFF
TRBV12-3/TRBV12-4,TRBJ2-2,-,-,TGTGCCTGCCGGGCGCGAGCGGGCCTTGGCACCGGGGAGCTGTTTTTT,CACRARAGLGTGELFF
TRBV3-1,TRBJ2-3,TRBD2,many,TGTGCCAGCAGCCAAGAAGGGACTAGCGGGTACTCAGATACGCAGTATTTT,CASSQEGTSGYSDTQYF
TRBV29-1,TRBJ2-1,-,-,TGCAGCGTCCCTTATTATAGAGGGAGCTCCTACAATGAGCAGTTCTTC,CSVPYYRGSSYNEQFF
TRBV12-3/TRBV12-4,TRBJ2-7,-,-,TGTGCCAGCAGTTTTCGGAGCGGGTCCTACGAGCAGTACTTC,CASSFRSGSYEQYF
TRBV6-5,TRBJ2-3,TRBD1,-,TGTGCCAGCAGTTACATGGGACAGGGGGCTGATACGCAGTATTTT,CASSYMGQGADTQYF
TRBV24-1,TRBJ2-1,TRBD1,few,TGTGCCACCAGTGACCCCGGGACAGGGCTTGATGAGCAGTTCTTC,CATSDPGTGLDEQFF
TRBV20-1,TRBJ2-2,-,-,TGCAGTGCTACAAGCCTGGGCACCGGGGAGCTGTTTTTT,CSATSLGTGELFF
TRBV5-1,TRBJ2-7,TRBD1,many,TGCGCCAGCAGCTTGACCGGGACAGGTACGAAGGAGCAGTACTTC,CASSLTGTGTKEQYF
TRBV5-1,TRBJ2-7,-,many,TGCGCCAGCAGCTTTACAGTCTCCTACGAGCAGTACTTC,CASSFTVSYEQYF
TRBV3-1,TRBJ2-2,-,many,TGTGCCAGCAGCCATCTAGCGTTCGGGGAGCTGTTTTTT,CASSHLAFGELFF
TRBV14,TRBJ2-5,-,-,TGTGCCAGCAGCCAAGATATCCGCGGTCCCCAGTACTTC,CASSQDIRGPQYF
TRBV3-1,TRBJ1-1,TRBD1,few,TGTGCCAGCAGCCTGACAGGGCCCTCCAACACTGAAGCTTTCTTT,CASSLTGPSNTEAFF
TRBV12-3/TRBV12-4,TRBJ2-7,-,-,TGTGCCAGCAGTCCGAGATTCACTTCCTACGAGCAGTACTTC,CASSPRFTSYEQYF
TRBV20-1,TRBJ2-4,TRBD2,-,TGCAGTGCTCGCGACGGGGCGGGACTAGCTGAAAACATTCAGTACTTC,CSARDGAGLAENIQYF
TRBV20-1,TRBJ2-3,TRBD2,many,TGCAGTGCTAGACGCCGCAATGTAGCGGGAGGTAAAGATACGCAGTATTTT,CSARRRNVAGGKDTQYF
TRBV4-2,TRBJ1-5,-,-,TGTGCCAGCAGCCAAGATCTACAGGGAATGAATCAGCCCCAGCATTTT,CASSQDLQGMNQPQHF
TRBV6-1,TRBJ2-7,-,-,TGTGCCAGCAGCCGTACTCCCGGGAGTTCCTACGAGCAGTACTTC,CASSRTPGSSYEQYF
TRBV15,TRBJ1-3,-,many,TGTGCCACCAGCCAAGAGATCAAGAGCTCTGGAAACACCATATATTTT,CATSQEIKSSGNTIYF
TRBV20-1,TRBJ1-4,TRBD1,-,TGCAGTGCTAGAGTAACGGGACAGGGAATTCGCGAAAAACTGTTTTTT,CSARVTGQGIREKLFF
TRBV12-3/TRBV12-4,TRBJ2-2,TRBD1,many,TGTGCCAGCAGTGACTATGGGACAGCGAACACCGGGGAGCTGTTTTTT,CASSDYGTANTGELFF
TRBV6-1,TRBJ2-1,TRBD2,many,TGTGCCAGCGTCCGGACTAGCGGAAGCAATGAGCAGTTCTTC,CASVRTSGSNEQFF
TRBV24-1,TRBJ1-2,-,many,TGTGCCACCAGTGAACGTGGGACTGGGCGAGGCTACACCTTC,CATSERGTGRGYTF
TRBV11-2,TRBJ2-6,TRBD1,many,TGTGCCAGCAGCTCCAGGACAGGGGGAGATTACTCTGGGGCCAACGTCCTGACTTTC,CASSSRTGGDYSGANVLTF
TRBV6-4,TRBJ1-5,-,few,TGTGCCAGCAGTGACTCGATCGGCCAGCCCCAGCATTTT,CASSDSIGQPQHF
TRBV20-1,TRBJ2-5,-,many,TGCAGTGCTAGAGATTTTAGGGGAGTAGAGACCCAGTACTTC,CSARDFRGVETQYF
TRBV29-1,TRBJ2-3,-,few,TGCAGCGTTGAGGAGGGGTACACAGATACGCAGTATTTT,CSVEEGYTDTQYF
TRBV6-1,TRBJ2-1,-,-,TGTGCCAGCAGCCACGGGACCTCCAAAACACGCAATGAGCAGTTCTTC,CASSHGTSKTRNEQFF
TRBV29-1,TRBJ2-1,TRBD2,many,TGCAGCGTTGGTGGACTAGCGGGAGGTAACCACAATGAGCAGTTCTTC,CSVGGLAGGNHNEQFF
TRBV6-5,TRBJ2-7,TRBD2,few,TGTGCCAGCAGTACTAGCGGGAGCGGCTACGAGCAGTACTTC,CASSTSGSGYEQYF
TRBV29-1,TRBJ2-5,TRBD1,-,TGCAGCGTCGCAGACAGGGGGCGGGAAGAGACCCAGTACTTC,CSVADRGREETQYF
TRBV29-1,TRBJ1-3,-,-,TGCAGCGGCACCAGCGGAAACACCATATATTTT,CSGTSGNTIYF
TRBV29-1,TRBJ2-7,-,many,TGCAGCGTTCTACAGGGATCGGTGAGGGAGCAGTACTTC,CSVLQGSVREQYF
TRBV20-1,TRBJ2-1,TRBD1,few,TGCAGTGCTAGAGATCCCAGGACAGGAGACTACAATGAGCAGTTCTTC,CSARDPRTGDYNEQFF
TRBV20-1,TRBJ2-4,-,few,TGCAGTGCTATAAACCGGGACTCGCAGTACTTC,CSAINRDSQYF
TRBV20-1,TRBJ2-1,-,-,TGCAGTGCTAGGTGGACAGCAAAGAATGAGCAGTTCTTC,CSARWTAKNEQFF
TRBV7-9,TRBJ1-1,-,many,TGTGCCAGCAGTAGAGGGGCAGGGAACACTGAAGCTTTCTTT,CASSRGAGNTEAFF
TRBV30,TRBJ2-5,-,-,TGTGCCTGGTCGGTCGGCGGATACCAAGAGACCCAGTACTTC,CAWSVGGYQETQYF
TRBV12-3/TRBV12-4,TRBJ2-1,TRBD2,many,TGTGCCAGCAGTGAAGGACTAGCGAAAAACAATGAGCAGTTCTTC,CASSEGLAKNNEQFF
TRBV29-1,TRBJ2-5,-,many,TGCAGCGTTGGAGAGACCCAGTACTTC,CSVGETQYF
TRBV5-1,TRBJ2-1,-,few,TGCGCCAGCAGCTTGGATGGGGCGGGATGGTTCTTC,CASSLDGAGWFF
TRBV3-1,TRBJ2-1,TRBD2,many,TGTGCCAGCAGCCAAGATCGGGGACTAGCGGGACGCAATGAGCAGTTCTTC,CASSQDRGLAGRNEQFF
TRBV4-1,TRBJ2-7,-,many,TGCGCCAGCAGCCAAGTCCCCCCTAAAGCGTTCGCTGGCGAGCAGTACTTC,CASSQVPPKAFAGEQYF
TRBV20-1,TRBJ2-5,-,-,TGCAGTGCTAGAGATGGACTAGAGACCCAGTACTTC,CSARDGLETQYF